Here is one T cell receptor (beta chain) with its context. The antigen remains unidentified. There are 15 residues in the CDR3. V lost 1 base, J lost 3 bases, and 5 bases stayed unmatched. The V gene's germline CDR1 is SGHVS and CDR2 FQNEAQ. The source of the sample is a study of lymphopenia after photon versus proton radiotherapy. Study observations and caveats: Photon-treated patients lost naive T cells and TCR diversity; proton-treated stayed stable. Larger post-nadir TCR diversity loss correlated inversely with survival in deceased patients. After the lymphocyte nadir, photon-treated repertoires showed oligoclonal expansion, especially of CD8+ Temra cells. Better survival with proton therapy was suggested as possible, not demonstrated.

Here immunoSEQ multiplex PCR was the method, and the copy in TCRdb shows in-frame clones only, minus some. The sample lists 150,000 or so clones, less than 90% occurring once. Material: peripheral blood, obtained from a patient treated with photon-based radiotherapy. The source is a man aged 50-59 years with gastric cancer. J is TRBJ1-2 and V is TRBV7-8; 7 bases are shared with TRBD1. CDR3 bases: TGTGCCAGCAGCTTAGTAACCGGGACAGACTATGGCTACACCTTC. Protein sequence: CASSLVTGTDYGYTF.